Each of the 19 T cell receptor beta chains below was sequenced from the same sample in a study of technical replicates of blood from a few donors (dated by TCRdb to 2016 to 2017). Library preparation used the immunoSEQ multiplex PCR assay. TCRdb's version of the immuneACCESS table is confined to in-frame rearrangements and falls short of the full clone set. An unresolved V gene accounts for under half of the shortfall where checked; the remainder is of unknown origin. This sample holds tens of thousands of clones; approximately 93% were observed only once. Of the sample, 0.2% to 0.3% falls within the top ten clones. The specimen was T cells isolated from PBMCs. The receptors come from a human donor in good health.

The chain uses TRBV25-1 and TRBJ1-4, with a weak D call TRBD1 (6 bases). Germline values: CDR1 MGHDK, CDR2 SYGVNS. The ends were cut back, 8 bases at V and 7 bases at J, with 20 bases in the middle. This CDR3 comprises 15 residues. The CDR3 is CASPTRNRVGEKLFF. DNA for the CDR3: TGTGCCAGCCCCACCAGGAACAGGGTCGGTGAAAAACTGTTTTTT.

The CDR3 spells CASSHRGGEETQYF. The CDR3 DNA is TGTGCCAGCAGCCATCGTGGGGGGGAAGAGACCCAGTACTTC. The V call is TRBV7-9, the J call TRBJ2-5; 7 bases line up with TRBD2. This CDR3 region has 14 residues. CDR1 is SEHNR, CDR2 FQNEAQ, per germline (reference sequence). V lost 5 bases to trimming and J lost 3 bases; unmatched junction nucleotides: 6.

The rearrangement uses TRBV5-6 and TRBJ2-7, with 7 bases matching TRBD1. Per germline, CDR1 SGHDT and CDR2 YYEEEE. With V trimmed by 2 bases and J by 1 base, 6 bases remained unmatched. The CDR3 spans 15 residues. The CDR3: CASSFGTAISYEQYF. The CDR3 DNA sequence: TGTGCCAGCAGCTTTGGGACAGCAATTTCCTACGAGCAGTACTTC.

This rearrangement joins TRBV14 to TRBJ1-1; D is undetermined. This CDR3 contains 17 residues. Trimming shortened V by 3 bases and J by 5 bases, and 22 bases separated the two germline ends. Germline V lookup: CDR1 SGHDN, CDR2 FVKESK. CDR3 coding DNA: TGTGCCAGCAGCCATAATCTCGGTCCACCGAAGTTTACTGAAGCTTTCTTT. It specifies CASSHNLGPPKFTEAFF.

The CDR3 DNA reads TGCGCCAGCAGGCCAGACAGGGGGTCTCAGCCCCAGCATTTT. Its protein is CASRPDRGSQPQHF. The rearrangement links TRBV5-1 to TRBJ1-5; 9 bases fit TRBD1. Germline CDR1 is SGHRS and CDR2 is YFSETQ. This CDR3 comprises 14 residues. V trimming: 5 bases; J trimming: 6 bases; junction bases outside the gene matches: 6.

CDR3 nucleotide sequence: TGCGCCAGCAGCGAAGGGACTGCGGGGAATCAGCCCCAGCATTTT. It translates to CASSEGTAGNQPQHF. The chain has TRBV10-1 and TRBJ1-5; TRBD1 might be the D (5 bases). The ends were cut back, 6 bases at V and 4 bases at J, with 16 bases in the middle. This CDR3 has 15 amino acids. Germline V gene data show CDR1 as WNHNN and CDR2 as SYGVQD (reference sequence).

The chain couples TRBV25-1 to TRBJ1-5; D may be TRBD1 (5 bases). Germline-derived CDR1 and CDR2 are MGHDK and SYGVNS. CDR3 length: 14 amino acids. The V and J ends lost 6 bases and 1 base respectively, with 10 bases between them. The CDR3 sequence: CASSGRTSNQPQHF. The DNA for the CDR3 is TGTGCCAGCAGCGGACGGACAAGCAATCAGCCCCAGCATTTT.

This chain connects TRBV5-1 to TRBJ2-1, with D unresolved. The CDR3 extends over 13 amino acids. Germline V gene data show CDR1 as SGHRS and CDR2 as YFSETQ. Trimming took 0 bases from V and 6 from J, leaving 7 bases between them. This chain's CDR3 is CASSLEQLNEQFF. The CDR3 DNA reads TGCGCCAGCAGCTTGGAACAGCTCAATGAGCAGTTCTTC.

The CDR3 loop is CASISPTSYGYTF. The CDR3 nucleotides read TGTGCCAGCATTAGTCCCACCTCCTATGGCTACACCTTC. The chain links TRBV6-5 to TRBJ1-2; no clear D gene. CDR1 and CDR2 (germline): MNHEY, SVGAGI. The CDR3 sequence is 13 residues long. Deletions cut 7 bases from V and 4 bases from J, with 13 bases between.

The genes are TRBV15 and TRBJ1-6; 8 positions agree with TRBD1. Germline V gene sequence: CDR1 LNHNV, CDR2 YYDKDF (reference sequence). V shed 3 bases, J shed 7 bases, and the junction held 17 bases outside the gene matches. The length of the CDR3 is 19 residues. The CDR3 DNA follows: TGTGCCACCAGCAGCAGGGGGCGCGGGAAGATTGGGGGGAATTCACCCCTCCACTTT. It specifies CATSSRGRGKIGGNSPLHF.

In DNA form, the CDR3 reads TGTGCCAGCAGTTCCCTCAGTGCCAAAAACATTCAGTACTTC. Translated, it gives CASSSLSAKNIQYF. The V gene is TRBV27, the J gene TRBJ2-4, with D unclear. The germline gives CDR1 MNHEY, CDR2 SMNVEV (reference sequence). Trimming cost V 4 bases and J 1 base, with 8 bases left between them. CDR3 size: 14 residues.

The J gene is TRBJ2-2, the V gene TRBV6-5; 7 bases agree with TRBD1. The CDR3 loop spans 14 amino acids. V was pared by 2 bases and J by 6 bases, with 3 bases of the junction left unmatched. CDR1 is MNHEY and CDR2 is SVGAGI in the germline V gene. DNA of the CDR3: TGTGCCAGCAGTTACGGGCAGGGGGCCGGGGAGCTGTTTTTT. Translation: CASSYGQGAGELFF.

This chain links TRBV28 with TRBJ2-2; no clear D gene. Deletions cut 4 bases from V and 6 bases from J, with 15 bases between. The CDR3 has 15 residues. The V gene's germline CDR1 is MDHEN and CDR2 SYDVKM. CDR3: CASSSGGYVAGELFF. The CDR3 region has the DNA TGTGCCAGCAGTTCAGGTGGCTACGTGGCCGGGGAGCTGTTTTTT.

The V and J genes are TRBV19 and TRBJ2-2; D not resolved. V was clipped by 3 bases and J by 0 bases, with 5 bases between them. This CDR3 is built from 14 residues. From germline, CDR1 is LNHDA and CDR2 SQIVND (reference sequence). CDR3 sequence: CASSIGSNTGELFF. Here the CDR3 DNA reads TGTGCCAGTAGTATCGGGTCGAACACCGGGGAGCTGTTTTTT.

The V call is TRBV13, the J call TRBJ2-5; TRBD1 is a possible D gene (6 bases). V was shortened by 4 bases and J by 0 bases, with 9 bases between the two germline ends. Germline values: CDR1 PRHDT, CDR2 FYEKMQ (reference sequence). The CDR3 sequence is 14 residues long. CDR3 sequence reads: CASSSRQDQETQYF. The CDR3 bases are TGTGCCAGCAGCTCCCGACAGGACCAAGAGACCCAGTACTTC.

The chain has TRBV11-2 and TRBJ1-1; D is undetermined. This CDR3 spans 13 amino acids. Trimming took 6 bases from V and 5 from J, leaving 13 bases between them. Germline assignment: CDR1 SGHAT and CDR2 FQNNGV. DNA for the CDR3: TGTGCCAGCAGACCCTCGGCGCGGACTGAAGCTTTCTTT. Translated, it gives CASRPSARTEAFF.

This clone was recorded only once. This sequence joins TRBV4-1 and TRBJ2-1, with 11 bases aligning to TRBD2. Germline assignment: CDR1 MGHRA and CDR2 YSYEKL. The CDR3 spans 18 residues. V lost 1 base, J lost 5 bases, and 10 bases stayed unmatched. Here the CDR3 reads CASSQGRGLAALNNEQFF. The CDR3 nucleotides are TGCGCCAGCAGCCAAGGTAGGGGACTAGCGGCCCTAAACAATGAGCAGTTCTTC.

The rearrangement joins TRBV5-1 to TRBJ2-5, with D unclear. Germline-derived CDR1 and CDR2 are SGHRS and YFSETQ. Trimming cost V 4 bases and J 0 bases, with 13 bases left between them. The CDR3 contains 15 residues. CDR3 nucleotide sequence: TGCGCCAGCAGCCCTATGAGCGCCGACCAAGAGACCCAGTACTTC. This sequence encodes CASSPMSADQETQYF.

The sample holds a few counts of this clone. V and J are TRBV6-6 and TRBJ1-5, with a possible D match to TRBD1 (5 bases). The V and J ends lost 7 bases and 2 bases respectively, with 12 bases between them. This CDR3 spans 14 amino acids. The germline gives CDR1 MNHNY, CDR2 SVGAGI (reference sequence). CDR3 in DNA: TGTGCCAGCACTTTGACAGTCGGCAATCAGCCCCAGCATTTT. Translated, it gives CASTLTVGNQPQHF.